Below are 24 T cell receptor beta chains sequenced from a single sample in a study of identical twins. TCRdb recomputed calls from the 5' RACE reads with MiXCR, one row per CDR3 protein. The data hold approximately 620,000 distinct CDR3 sequences, with 8.6% observed a single time. The sample also formed part of further work on yellow fever vaccine responses in identical twins.

Input material: PBMCs. These receptors were collected from a woman aged 18-29 years in good health.

This chain links TRBV20-1 with TRBJ2-7, with D perhaps TRBD2 (6 bases). Germline V lookup: CDR1 DFQATT, CDR2 SNEGSKA (reference sequence). V lost 3 bases and J lost 0, with 12 bases in between. CDR3 length: 14 residues. The DNA of the CDR3 is TGCAGTGCTAGTTGGGACTTACACTCCTACGAGCAGTACTTC. Translation gives CSASWDLHSYEQYF.

This clonotype was seen many times. The chain recombines TRBV7-2 with TRBJ2-7; 8 bases line up with TRBD2. Germline V gene data show CDR1 as SGHTA and CDR2 as FQGNSA. The CDR3 is 15 amino acids. The J segment lost 3 bases and the V segment lost 3 bases, leaving 7 bases of the junction unmatched. Here the CDR3 reads CASSFEAGESYEQYF. The DNA of the CDR3 is TGTGCCAGCAGCTTTGAAGCGGGAGAAAGCTACGAGCAGTACTTC.

This clonotype was recorded a few times. V is TRBV7-6 and J is TRBJ2-3, with D maybe TRBD2 (5 bases). The CDR3 has 14 amino acids. CDR1 and CDR2 from the germline V gene are SGHVS and FNYEAQ. Trimming left V 1 base short and J 6 bases short, with 11 bases between. The CDR3 spells CASSLDGILDTQYF. In DNA form, the CDR3 reads TGTGCCAGCAGCTTAGACGGGATTCTCGATACGCAGTATTTT.

This clonotype was observed a handful of times. The V and J genes are TRBV5-1 and TRBJ2-1; a possible D gene is TRBD2 (7 bases). The CDR3 totals 15 residues. Germline values: CDR1 SGHRS, CDR2 YFSETQ. The V end lost 7 bases, the J end lost 0 bases, and 14 bases lay between the germline ends. CDR3 DNA sequence: TGCGCCAGCTGCGGGGGCCTACTCTCCTACAATGAGCAGTTCTTC. Protein product: CASCGGLLSYNEQFF.

The chain employs TRBV6-1 and TRBJ2-4; tentatively, D is TRBD1 (6 bases). CDR3 length equals 14 residues. From germline, CDR1 is MNHNS and CDR2 SASEGT. V was pared by 6 bases and J by 6 bases, with 15 bases between. This CDR3 reads CASSEPQQGNIQYF. The CDR3 region has the DNA TGTGCCAGCAGCGAACCCCAACAGGGAAACATTCAGTACTTC.

The V gene is TRBV20-1, the J gene TRBJ1-5; D uncertain. Trimming cost V 1 base and J 4 bases, with 11 bases left between them. The CDR3 has 14 residues. CDR1 and CDR2 from the germline V gene are DFQATT and SNEGSKA (reference sequence). CDR3 residues: CSARVALGNQPQHF. In DNA form, the CDR3 reads TGCAGTGCTAGAGTTGCGTTGGGAAATCAGCCCCAGCATTTT.

Notes on this clonotype: At one end the junction does not follow the germline gene, possibly because of a read error. The DNA of the CDR3 is TGTGCCACCAGCAAGGAGGTCCCTTGGTCTCACCCCTACGAGCAGTACTTC. Protein product: CATSKEVPWSHPYEQYF. The chain combines TRBV3-1 with TRBJ2-7, with TRBD2 as a possible D gene (5 bases). Germline lookup yields CDR1 LGHDT and CDR2 YNNKEL (reference sequence). The CDR3 is 17 amino acids.

This clonotype has just a few counts. This rearrangement joins TRBV15 to TRBJ2-1, with no clear D. This CDR3 is built from 15 residues. Germline CDR1 reads LNHNV; CDR2 reads YYDKDF (reference sequence). V was pared by 0 bases and J by 6 bases, with 12 bases between. Here the CDR3 DNA reads TGTGCCACCAGCAGAGATTTTCGTAGCTCCAATGAGCAGTTCTTC. This sequence encodes CATSRDFRSSNEQFF.

This clonotype was seen more than once but under ten times. The rearrangement links TRBV3-1 to TRBJ2-1, with TRBD2 matching over 12 bases. The CDR3 totals 15 residues. V shed 2 bases, J shed 6 bases, and the junction held 2 bases outside the gene matches. From germline, CDR1 is LGHDT and CDR2 YNNKEL (reference sequence). This CDR3 is CASSQTSGGPNEQFF. The DNA for the CDR3 is TGTGCCAGCAGCCAAACTAGCGGGGGGCCCAATGAGCAGTTCTTC.

The sample holds a few counts of this clonotype. The rearrangement links TRBV10-3 to TRBJ2-7; the D gene is possibly TRBD1 (6 bases). Looked up from germline, CDR1 is ENHRY and CDR2 is SYGVKD. CDR3 size: 13 residues. V gave up 8 bases and J gave up 2 bases, with 13 bases separating them. DNA of the CDR3: TGTGCCATCCACGGGGACACCCCCTACGAGCAGTACTTC. Protein: CAIHGDTPYEQYF.

In this sample, this clonotype turned up many times. The chain couples TRBV19 to TRBJ2-7; 7 positions agree with TRBD1. Germline assignment: CDR1 LNHDA and CDR2 SQIVND (reference sequence). The CDR3 is 14 residues long. After removal of 10 bases from V and 7 bases from J, the junction contained 16 bases not matched to a gene. The CDR3 loop is CATRRQGMDMEQYF. In nucleotides, the CDR3 is TGTGCCACCCGACGACAGGGCATGGACATGGAGCAGTACTTC.

This clonotype appeared a few times. The chain joins TRBV20-1 to TRBJ2-7; D is possibly TRBD2 (6 bases). Germline values: CDR1 DFQATT, CDR2 SNEGSKA (reference sequence). The CDR3 length is 13 residues. The V and J ends lost 3 bases and 3 bases respectively, with 12 bases between them. CDR3 DNA sequence: TGCAGTGCTAGGGGCCGGGGACTCTACGAGCAGTACTTC. Protein product: CSARGRGLYEQYF.

This clonotype was found a few times. This chain uses TRBV7-3 with TRBJ2-1, with TRBD2 matching 8 bases. The germline V gene encodes CDR1 SGHTA and CDR2 FQGTGA. This CDR3 is built from 15 residues. Unmatched junction bases numbered 6, after V lost 5 bases and J lost 3 bases. Here the CDR3 reads CASSISGGNYNEQFF. CDR3 sequence (DNA): TGTGCCAGCAGCATAAGCGGGGGAAACTACAATGAGCAGTTCTTC.

The V call is TRBV18, the J call TRBJ2-7; 10 bases align to TRBD1. The ends lost 1 base at V and 6 bases at J; junction bases unmatched: 9. The CDR3 loop spans 16 amino acids. Germline V gives CDR1 KGHSH, CDR2 LQKENI. The CDR3 protein is CASSPRSGTGDTEQYF. CDR3 nucleotide sequence: TGTGCCAGCTCACCACGGTCGGGGACAGGGGATACCGAGCAGTACTTC.

This clonotype came up a few times. The gene calls are TRBV14 and TRBJ2-1, with TRBD2 matching 8 bases. The V gene's germline CDR1 is SGHDN and CDR2 FVKESK. Unmatched junction bases numbered 10, after V lost 6 bases and J lost 9 bases. The CDR3 is 14 amino acids. DNA of the CDR3: TGTGCCAGCAGACGCAGCGGGAGTATCGGTGAGCAGTTCTTC. This translates into CASRRSGSIGEQFF.

This clonotype was seen repeatedly, ten times or more. The chain employs TRBV4-3 and TRBJ2-4; no firm D call. Germline V gene sequence: CDR1 LGHNA, CDR2 YSLEER. CDR3 length equals 16 residues. The V gene lost 4 bases and the J gene lost 0 bases, with 13 bases spanning the gap. The CDR3 here is CASSLQGSVAKNIQYF. CDR3 sequence (DNA): TGCGCCAGCAGCCTTCAAGGGTCAGTAGCCAAAAACATTCAGTACTTC.

This clonotype was seen a few times. The chain employs TRBV12-3 or TRBV12-4 and TRBJ1-5; D uncertain. The CDR3 contains 15 residues. V lost 0 bases and J lost 5, with 11 bases in between. For the CDR3, the DNA is TGTGCCAGCAGTTTAGCTGGGTCAGCCCATCAGCCCCAGCATTTT. This encodes CASSLAGSAHQPQHF.

The V and J genes are TRBV5-1 and TRBJ2-3; D unresolved. The CDR3 covers 15 residues. Trimming left V 3 bases short and J 4 bases short, with 15 bases between. The germline CDR1 and CDR2 sequences are SGHRS and YFSETQ. As DNA, the CDR3 is TGCGCCAGCAGCTCCACACCTAAAGAGTCAGATACGCAGTATTTT. It translates to CASSSTPKESDTQYF.

The sample holds a few counts of this clonotype. The rearrangement joins TRBV5-1 to TRBJ2-7; 11 nucleotides line up with TRBD2. With 0 bases clipped from V and 4 bases from J, the junction kept 12 bases outside the gene matches. Per the germline V gene, CDR1 is SGHRS and CDR2 is YFSETQ. The CDR3 spans 18 residues. CDR3 sequence reads: CASSLEPLRPSGRYEQYF. The CDR3 bases are TGCGCCAGCAGCTTGGAGCCCCTGAGGCCTAGCGGGAGGTACGAGCAGTACTTC.

V is TRBV12-3 or TRBV12-4 and J is TRBJ2-2; D ambiguous. V lost 2 bases, J lost 1 base, and 11 bases lay in between. The CDR3 is 16 amino acids. Here the CDR3 DNA reads TGTGCCAGCAGTTTACGGGTGGCGGAGAACACCGGGGAGCTGTTTTTT. Translation gives CASSLRVAENTGELFF.

The chain has TRBV9 and TRBJ2-1; unclear D gene. The germline gives CDR1 SGDLS, CDR2 YYNGEE. V was shortened by 0 bases and J by 8 bases, with 9 bases between the two germline ends. The CDR3 sequence is 13 residues long. The CDR3 sequence: CASSVAGRDEQFF. The CDR3 region has the DNA TGTGCCAGCAGCGTAGCCGGCCGGGATGAGCAGTTCTTC.

This clonotype was recorded many times. The chain carries TRBV7-8 and TRBJ2-3; 13 nucleotides match TRBD2. Germline lookup yields CDR1 SGHVS and CDR2 FQNEAQ. The CDR3 extends over 15 amino acids. The V and J ends lost 5 bases and 4 bases, in that order; junction bases with no gene match: 3. CDR3 sequence: CASSPLAGGPDTQYF. CDR3 sequence (DNA): TGTGCCAGCAGCCCACTAGCGGGGGGGCCAGATACGCAGTATTTT. The whole variable domain, filled in from reference TRBV7-8 and TRBJ2-3, reads GAGVSQSPRYKVAKRGQDVALRCDPISGHVSLFWYQQALGQGPEFLTYFQNEAQLDKSGLPSDRFFAERPEGSVSTLKIQRTQQEDSAVYLCASSPLAGGPDTQYFGPGTRLTVL.

This clonotype has a handful of counts. The chain links TRBV11-2 to TRBJ2-1; D remains ambiguous. The CDR3 sequence is 15 residues long. The V gene lost 0 bases and the J gene lost 6 bases, with 12 bases spanning the gap. The germline V gene encodes CDR1 SGHAT and CDR2 FQNNGV. CDR3 DNA: TGTGCCAGCAGCTTAGATCGCCCTAAGGGCAATGAGCAGTTCTTC. Translation: CASSLDRPKGNEQFF.

The chain couples TRBV7-9 to TRBJ2-4; the D is unclear. The CDR3 has 11 residues. Trimming took 3 bases from V and 8 from J, leaving 5 bases between them. The V gene's germline CDR1 is SEHNR and CDR2 FQNEAQ (reference sequence). In DNA, the CDR3 is TGTGCCAGCAGCTTTTCGGACATTCAGTACTTC. This codes for CASSFSDIQYF. Supplemented by reference TRBV7-9 and TRBJ2-4, the full variable domain reads DTGVSQNPRHKITKRGQNVTFRCDPISEHNRLYWYRQTLGQGPEFLTYFQNEAQLEKSRLLSDRFSAERPKGSFSTLEIQRTEQGDSAMYLCASSFSDIQYFGAGTRLSVL.